The entry below describes one TCR beta chain. What it binds is not known. CDR1 and CDR2 from the germline V gene are SGHRS and YFSETQ. Trimming took off 3 bases at V and 6 bases at J, with 13 bases between the two ends. CDR3 size: 14 residues. A multiplex PCR was run with 60 Vbeta primers and 13 Jbeta primers. Data came from immunoSEQ multiplex PCR; TCRdb stores just in-frame clones and leaves some out. The sample holds about 190,000 clones; 65% to 80% are singletons and the top ten take about 4.4%. The sample belongs to a study of cytomegalovirus exposure and HLA in healthy donors. Overall study findings and caveats: In terms of immune exposure information, only CMV serostatus was available.

The sample was PBMCs. The clonotype originates from a man aged 25 to 45 in good health and CMV-seropositive. The rearrangement joins TRBV5-1 to TRBJ2-1; TRBD2 might be the D (6 bases). For the CDR3, the DNA is TGCGCCAGCAGCTGGGGACTGCCGTTCAATGAGCAGTTCTTC. Residues: CASSWGLPFNEQFF.